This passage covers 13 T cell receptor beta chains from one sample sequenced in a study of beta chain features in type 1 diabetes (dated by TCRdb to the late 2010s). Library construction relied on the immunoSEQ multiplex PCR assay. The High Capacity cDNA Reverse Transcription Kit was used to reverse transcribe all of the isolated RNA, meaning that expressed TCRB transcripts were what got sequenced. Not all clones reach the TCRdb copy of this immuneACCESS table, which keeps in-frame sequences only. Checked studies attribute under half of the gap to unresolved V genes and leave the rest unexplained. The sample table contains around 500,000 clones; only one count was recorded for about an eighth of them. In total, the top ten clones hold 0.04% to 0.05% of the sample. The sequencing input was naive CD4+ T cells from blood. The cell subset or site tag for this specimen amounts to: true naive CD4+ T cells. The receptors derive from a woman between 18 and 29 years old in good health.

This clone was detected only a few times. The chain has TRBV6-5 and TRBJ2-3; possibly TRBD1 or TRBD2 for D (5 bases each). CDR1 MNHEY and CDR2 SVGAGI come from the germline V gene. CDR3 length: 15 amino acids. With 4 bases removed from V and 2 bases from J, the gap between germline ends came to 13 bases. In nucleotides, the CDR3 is TGTGCCAGCAGTTTAGGCCGGGGCTACACAGATACGCAGTATTTT. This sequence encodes CASSLGRGYTDTQYF.

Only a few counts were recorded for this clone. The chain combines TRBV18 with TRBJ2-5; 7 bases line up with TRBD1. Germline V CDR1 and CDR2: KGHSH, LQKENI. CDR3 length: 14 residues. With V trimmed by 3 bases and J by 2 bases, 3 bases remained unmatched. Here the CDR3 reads CASSPWGQQETQYF. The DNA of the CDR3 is TGTGCCAGCTCACCGTGGGGACAGCAAGAGACCCAGTACTTC.

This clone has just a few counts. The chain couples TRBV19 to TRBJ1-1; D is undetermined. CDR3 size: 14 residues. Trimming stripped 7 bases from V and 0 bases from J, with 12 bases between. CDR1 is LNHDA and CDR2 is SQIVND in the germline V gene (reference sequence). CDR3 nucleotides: TGTGCCAGTAATCTACAGAACATGAACACTGAAGCTTTCTTT. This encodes CASNLQNMNTEAFF.

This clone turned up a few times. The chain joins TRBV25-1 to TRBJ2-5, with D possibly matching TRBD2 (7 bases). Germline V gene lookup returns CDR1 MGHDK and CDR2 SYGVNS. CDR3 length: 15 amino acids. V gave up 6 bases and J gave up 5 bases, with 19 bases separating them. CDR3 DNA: TGTGCCAGCAGAGTGACGGGGGGCCGGACTGAGACCCAGTACTTC. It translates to CASRVTGGRTETQYF.

CDR3 sequence (DNA): TGTGCCAGCAGCCCAAACGGAAACTATGGCTACACCTTC. It translates to CASSPNGNYGYTF. V and J are TRBV7-9 and TRBJ1-2; D call uncertain. The V gene's germline CDR1 is SEHNR and CDR2 FQNEAQ (reference sequence). The V and J ends lost 5 bases and 2 bases respectively, with 9 bases between them. This CDR3 spans 13 amino acids.

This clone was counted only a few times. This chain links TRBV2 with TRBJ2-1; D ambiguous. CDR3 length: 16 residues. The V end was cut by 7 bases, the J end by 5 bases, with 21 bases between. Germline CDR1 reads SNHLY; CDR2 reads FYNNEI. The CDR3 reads CASNRRLSGSDNEQFF. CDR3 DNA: TGTGCCAGCAACCGACGGCTCTCGGGCTCGGACAATGAGCAGTTCTTC.

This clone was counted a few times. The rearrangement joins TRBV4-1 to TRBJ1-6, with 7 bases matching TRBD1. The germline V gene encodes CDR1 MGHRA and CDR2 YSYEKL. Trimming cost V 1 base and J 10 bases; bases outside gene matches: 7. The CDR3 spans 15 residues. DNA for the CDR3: TGCGCCAGCAGCCAAGGAAACAGGGGAAGCTCACCCCTCCACTTT. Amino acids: CASSQGNRGSSPLHF.

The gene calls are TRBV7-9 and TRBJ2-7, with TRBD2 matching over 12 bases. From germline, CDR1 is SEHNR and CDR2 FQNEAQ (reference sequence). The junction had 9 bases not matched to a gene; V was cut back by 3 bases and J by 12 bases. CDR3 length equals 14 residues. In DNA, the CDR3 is TGTGCCAGCAGCTTTCCGGGACTAGCGGGTCAATTGTACTTC. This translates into CASSFPGLAGQLYF.

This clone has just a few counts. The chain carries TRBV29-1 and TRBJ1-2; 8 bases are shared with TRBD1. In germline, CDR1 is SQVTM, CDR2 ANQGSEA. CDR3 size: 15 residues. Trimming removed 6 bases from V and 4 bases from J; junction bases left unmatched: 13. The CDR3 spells CSVAPRQGSGYGYTF. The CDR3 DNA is TGCAGCGTCGCCCCGAGACAGGGGTCGGGCTATGGCTACACCTTC.

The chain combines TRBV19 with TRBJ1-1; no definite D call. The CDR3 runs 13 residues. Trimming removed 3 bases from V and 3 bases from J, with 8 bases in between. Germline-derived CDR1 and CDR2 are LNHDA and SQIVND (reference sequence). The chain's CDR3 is CASSMRVDTEAFF. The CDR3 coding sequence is TGTGCCAGTAGTATGCGGGTGGACACTGAAGCTTTCTTT. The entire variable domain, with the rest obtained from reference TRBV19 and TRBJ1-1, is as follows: DGGITQSPKYLFRKEGQNVTLSCEQNLNHDAMYWYRQDPGQGLRLIYYSQIVNDFQKGDIAEGYSVSREKKESFPLTVTSAQKNPTAFYLCASSMRVDTEAFFGQGTRLTVV.

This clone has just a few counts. The CDR3 region has the DNA TGTGCCAGCTCGGCGACAGACGGGACTTTCTACGAGCAGTACTTC. This encodes CASSATDGTFYEQYF. V and J are TRBV27 and TRBJ2-7, with D possibly TRBD2 on 6 matching bases. The CDR3 spans 15 residues. Germline-derived CDR1 and CDR2 are MNHEY and SMNVEV (reference sequence). Trimming stripped 8 bases from V and 3 bases from J, with 20 bases between.

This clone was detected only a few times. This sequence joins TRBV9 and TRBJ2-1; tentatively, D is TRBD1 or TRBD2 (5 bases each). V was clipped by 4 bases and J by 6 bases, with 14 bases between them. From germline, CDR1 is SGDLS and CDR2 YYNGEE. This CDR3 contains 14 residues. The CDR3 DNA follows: TGTGCCAGCAGCCCACCGGGACGGATCAATGAGCAGTTCTTC. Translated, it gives CASSPPGRINEQFF. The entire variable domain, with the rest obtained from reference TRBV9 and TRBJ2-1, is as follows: DSGVTQTPKHLITATGQRVTLRCSPRSGDLSVYWYQQSLDQGLQFLIQYYNGEERAKGNILERFSAQQFPDLHSELNLSSLELGDSALYFCASSPPGRINEQFFGPGTRLTVL.

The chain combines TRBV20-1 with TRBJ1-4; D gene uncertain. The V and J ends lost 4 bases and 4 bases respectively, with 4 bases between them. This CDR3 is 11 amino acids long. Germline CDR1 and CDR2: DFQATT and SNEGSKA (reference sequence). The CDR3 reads CSATINEKLFF. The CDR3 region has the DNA TGCAGTGCTACCATTAATGAAAAACTGTTTTTT.